This T cell receptor beta chain was sequenced for a study of shared clonotypes between healthy human individuals. Study-wide findings and caveats: A small donor pool kept down the genetic and exposure-history diversity that was represented.

This clone was counted between two and nine times. Antigen specificity is unknown. Assay runs were performed at deep level. Ten immunoSEQ deep assay plates were used to sequence the DNA of unsorted PBMCs. Measured with immunoSEQ multiplex PCR; TCRdb has only the in-frame clones, and not every one. There are approximately 440,000 clones in the sample; around 77% occur only once, and about 12% lies in the top ten. The CDR3 runs 13 residues. Deletions cut 2 bases from V and 12 bases from J, with 14 bases between. CDR1 and CDR2 from the germline V gene are MNHEY and SMNVEV (reference sequence). Donors comprised healthy HIV-negative adults lacking recent acute infections or vaccinations.

This sequence was found in a woman aged 40 to 50 in good health. Some clones in this sample may be carry-over from other donors' samples. The rearrangement links TRBV27 to TRBJ2-1, with D uncertain. What was sequenced was PBMCs. The CDR3 spells CASSLKDGFGQFF. CDR3 sequence (DNA): TGTGCCAGCAGTTTAAAGGACGGATTCGGGCAGTTCTTC.